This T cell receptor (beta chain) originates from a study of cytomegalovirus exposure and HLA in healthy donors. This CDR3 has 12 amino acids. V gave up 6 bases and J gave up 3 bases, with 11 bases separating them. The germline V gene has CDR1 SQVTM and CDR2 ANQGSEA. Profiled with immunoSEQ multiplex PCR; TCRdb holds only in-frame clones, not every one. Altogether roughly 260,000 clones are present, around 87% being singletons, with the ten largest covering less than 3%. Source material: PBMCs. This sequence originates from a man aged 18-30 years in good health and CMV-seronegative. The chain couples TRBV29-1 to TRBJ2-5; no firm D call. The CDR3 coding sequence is TGCAGCGTCTCCACAGTTAAAGAGACCCAGTACTTC. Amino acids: CSVSTVKETQYF.